This TCR beta chain was sequenced for a study of regulatory T cells in long-lasting Graves disease. As to time point: persistent/refractory GD, antithyroid drugs over 5 years with positive TRAb. PBMC RNA served as the TCR library source. In each case, Graves' disease was diagnosed per American Thyroid Association guidelines. Germline values: CDR1 MNHEY, CDR2 SVGEGT. Trimming took off 2 bases at V and 3 bases at J, with 14 bases between the two ends. The CDR3 runs 16 residues. To make TCR beta libraries, researchers used iRepertoire HTBI primers and Arm-PCR of CDR3 regions. TCRdb re-called the multiplex PCR reads through MiXCR, storing one row per CDR3 protein. The repertoire holds 600,000 to 850,000 distinct CDR3 sequences, with around 30% as singletons.

This specimen consisted of peripheral blood mononuclear cells (PBMCs), obtained when the disease was refractory, from a patient treated with antithyroid drugs. This TCR was sampled from a female donor with Graves disease. The rearrangement uses TRBV6-2 or TRBV6-3 and TRBJ1-3, with D possibly matching TRBD1 (6 bases). As DNA, the CDR3 is TGTGCCAGCAGTTACCATACAACAGGGTTTGGAAACACCATATATTTT. It translates to CASSYHTTGFGNTIYF.